This TCR beta chain is drawn from a study of T cell clones after liver transplantation. Assay: immunoSEQ multiplex PCR; the TCRdb copy retains only in-frame clones and omits some. The data show 65,000 to 85,000 clones, around 84% seen once. Study-wide points: A significant post-transplant drop in circulating graft-donor-reactive CD4 TCRbeta sequences occurred in most of the 8 subjects. Conclusions were preliminary, with small, heterogeneous patient groups.

With regard to this clone: Its target is not known.

V dropped 0 bases and J dropped 9 bases, with 18 bases sitting between them. Germline V gene lookup returns CDR1 SGHDN and CDR2 FVKESK. The CDR3 length is 16 residues. The sample here was CD4+ T cells from blood, taken around 50 months after liver transplant. The V gene is TRBV14, the J gene TRBJ2-1; D gene uncertain. This clonotype was sampled from a human patient who received a liver transplant. The graft donor may be the source of some T cells. The CDR3 sequence: CASSQDRRPTAGEQFF. The CDR3 DNA follows: TGTGCCAGCAGCCAAGATCGCAGGCCCACGGCAGGTGAGCAGTTCTTC.